The rows below give T cell receptor beta chains drawn from one sample of a study of Ad26.COV2.S vaccination and SARS-CoV-2 variants. Assay used: immunoSEQ multiplex PCR; TCRdb lists only in-frame clones, some missing. The sample lists about 680,000 clones, around 90% occurring once. The sequences come from peripheral blood, collected in a trial of Ad26.COV2.S vaccine versus placebo. The source of these receptors is a person between 18 and 60 years old who received the Ad26.COV2.S COVID-19 vaccine or a placebo. The CDR3 runs from the conserved cysteine through the conserved F or W. A D gene is named only where the DNA matches it firmly. Not every row has a clone size; where given, it reads once, few, many or a size class.

j_call,clone_size,d_call,v_call,cdr3_aa,cdr3_nt
TRBJ2-7,few,.,TRBV6-1,CASSELSSGNEQYF,TGTGCCAGCAGTGAACTTAGCAGTGGTAACGAGCAGTACTTC
TRBJ1-4,.,TRBD1,TRBV5-8,CASSLDRSEKLFF,TGTGCCAGCAGCCTGGACAGGTCGGAAAAACTGTTTTTT
TRBJ1-1,.,.,TRBV11-2,CASSLGQINTEAFF,TGTGCCAGCAGCTTAGGGCAGATCAACACTGAAGCTTTCTTT
TRBJ1-2,.,TRBD1,TRBV20-1,CSASFFGTGKYTF,TGCAGTGCTAGTTTTTTCGGGACAGGGAAGTACACCTTC
TRBJ2-1,.,TRBD2,TRBV15,CATSRDAGGRRDEQFF,TGTGCCACCAGCAGAGACGCGGGGGGCCGACGCGATGAGCAGTTCTTC
TRBJ2-3,.,.,TRBV27,CASPRRVFTDTQYF,TGTGCCAGCCCCCGCAGGGTTTTCACAGATACGCAGTATTTT
TRBJ2-7,few,.,TRBV27,CASSLGGGTAYEQYF,TGTGCCAGCAGTTTAGGTGGCGGGACAGCCTACGAGCAGTACTTC
TRBJ2-1,.,TRBD2,TRBV2,CASSQEGLTLFNEQFF,TGTGCCAGCAGCCAAGAGGGACTAACCCTTTTCAATGAGCAGTTCTTC
TRBJ2-7,.,.,TRBV19,CASTTARGYEQYF,TGTGCCAGTACGACAGCCCGGGGCTACGAGCAGTACTTC
TRBJ2-7,.,TRBD1,TRBV10-1,CASSESRTGIYEQYF,TGCGCCAGCAGTGAGTCAAGGACAGGGATCTACGAGCAGTACTTC
TRBJ1-4,.,.,TRBV7-9,CASSPGQANEKLFF,TGTGCCAGCAGCCCAGGGCAGGCTAATGAAAAACTGTTTTTT
TRBJ2-7,.,.,TRBV3-1/TRBV3-2,CASSLGTYEQYF,TGTGCCAGCAGCCTTGGTACCTACGAGCAGTACTTC
TRBJ2-7,.,.,TRBV5-1,CASSLVQGYEQYF,TGCGCCAGCAGCTTGGTACAGGGCTACGAGCAGTACTTC
TRBJ2-1,.,.,TRBV7-2,CASNPPGIDEQFF,TGTGCCAGCAACCCCCCAGGGATCGATGAGCAGTTCTTC
TRBJ1-1,.,.,TRBV14,CASSQADWFMNTEAFF,TGTGCCAGCAGCCAAGCGGACTGGTTCATGAACACTGAAGCTTTCTTT
TRBJ1-1,.,.,TRBV7-9,CASSSGAGVNTEAFF,TGTGCCAGCAGCTCCGGAGCCGGGGTGAACACTGAAGCTTTCTTT
TRBJ2-2,few,TRBD2,TRBV5-1,CASSWGTSGLGTGELFF,TGCGCCAGCAGCTGGGGGACTAGCGGCTTAGGGACCGGGGAGCTGTTTTTT
TRBJ1-6,.,.,TRBV7-2,CASSDRRESPLHF,TGTGCCAGCAGTGATAGAAGGGAGTCACCCCTCCACTTT